The 30 T cell receptor beta chains given below trace back to one sample, sequenced in a study of cytomegalovirus exposure and HLA in healthy donors. Libraries were prepared by immunoSEQ multiplex PCR; TCRdb keeps only in-frame clonotypes and omits some of them. The data hold around 75,000 clones, with around four fifths observed a single time. The sequenced material came from PBMCs. Receptors were obtained from a man aged 25-45 years in good health and CMV-seronegative.

The gene calls are TRBV30 and TRBJ2-2; 11 bases agree with TRBD2. Germline CDR1 reads GTSNPN; CDR2 reads SVGIG (reference sequence). This CDR3 contains 17 residues. V dropped 2 bases and J dropped 6; count of bases not matched to a gene: 11. The CDR3 loop reads CAWSRGVAGGTAGELFF. As DNA, the CDR3 is TGTGCCTGGAGTAGGGGAGTAGCGGGGGGGACGGCCGGGGAGCTGTTTTTT.

This clone was recorded once. The gene calls are TRBV13 and TRBJ1-1; the D is unclear. The V end was cut by 4 bases, the J end by 7 bases, with 7 bases between. The CDR3 is 11 amino acids. The germline V gene encodes CDR1 PRHDT and CDR2 FYEKMQ (reference sequence). Here the CDR3 reads CASSWQSEAFF. CDR3 sequence (DNA): TGTGCCAGCAGCTGGCAAAGTGAAGCTTTCTTT.

V usage is TRBV7-9 and J usage is TRBJ1-2; D is unresolved. The ends were cut back, 7 bases at V and 2 bases at J, with 11 bases in the middle. This CDR3 spans 13 amino acids. Germline CDR1 reads SEHNR; CDR2 reads FQNEAQ (reference sequence). CDR3 bases: TGTGCCAGCACCCCTGCCCAGAACTATGGCTACACCTTC. Its protein is CASTPAQNYGYTF.

For the CDR3, the DNA is TGTGCCAGCAGTTACACCACAGGGGTCAAAAACATTCAGTACTTC. This sequence encodes CASSYTTGVKNIQYF. The V and J genes are TRBV6-5 and TRBJ2-4; 7 bases match TRBD1. Germline trimming cut 2 bases from V and 3 bases from J; bases unmatched to any gene: 4. Germline V CDR1 and CDR2: MNHEY, SVGAGI. This CDR3 is 15 amino acids long.

The genes are TRBV18 and TRBJ1-3; possible D gene TRBD1, 6 bases. With 3 bases removed from V and 2 bases from J, the gap between germline ends came to 23 bases. The CDR3 totals 19 residues. Germline CDR1 is KGHSH and CDR2 is LQKENI. CDR3 protein: CASSPLPFRTARTGNTIYF. CDR3 bases: TGTGCCAGCTCACCTCTACCGTTTAGGACAGCTCGAACTGGAAACACCATATATTTT. Filled out from reference TRBV18 and TRBJ1-3, the complete variable domain reads NAGVMQNPRHLVRRRGQEARLRCSPMKGHSHVYWYRQLPEEGLKFMVYLQKENIIDESGMPKERFSAEFPKEGPSILRIQQVVRGDSAAYFCASSPLPFRTARTGNTIYFGEGSWLTVV.

DNA for the CDR3: TGTGCCAGCCAGGCGGGACCGAGCTCCTACGAGCAGTACGTC. Translation: CASQAGPSSYEQYV. The rearrangement joins TRBV6-6 to TRBJ2-7; perhaps TRBD2 as D (6 bases). With 8 bases removed from V and 0 bases from J, the gap between germline ends came to 14 bases. The CDR3 extends over 14 amino acids. Looked up from germline, CDR1 is MNHNY and CDR2 is SVGAGI (reference sequence).

This chain links TRBV18 with TRBJ1-3; D perhaps matches TRBD1 (5 bases). The CDR3 extends over 16 amino acids. Germline V gene sequence: CDR1 KGHSH, CDR2 LQKENI. V shed 3 bases and J shed 2 bases, with 14 bases lying between them. Written as DNA, the CDR3 is TGTGCCAGCTCACCCGACAGTGGGGCGACTGGAAACACCATATATTTT. Its translation: CASSPDSGATGNTIYF.

This chain links TRBV11-2 with TRBJ2-2; 8 bases line up with TRBD1. In germline, CDR1 is SGHAT, CDR2 FQNNGV. This CDR3 spans 17 amino acids. The V and J ends lost 8 bases and 3 bases, in that order; junction bases with no gene match: 14. The chain's CDR3 is CASRVAGGGWDTGELFF. The CDR3 nucleotides are TGTGCCAGCCGGGTGGCAGGGGGCGGGTGGGACACCGGGGAGCTGTTTTTT.

The chain has TRBV2 and TRBJ2-7, with no clear D. V lost 6 bases, J lost 1 base, and 7 bases lay in between. There are 12 residues in the CDR3. Per the germline V gene, CDR1 is SNHLY and CDR2 is FYNNEI. CDR3 DNA sequence: TGTGCCAGCAGGGCCGAATCCTACGAGCAGTACTTC. Translated, it gives CASRAESYEQYF.

The chain uses TRBV9 and TRBJ1-1; D is perhaps TRBD1 (5 bases). V shed 4 bases and J shed 1 base, with 14 bases lying between them. The CDR3 is made up of 15 amino acids. CDR1 is SGDLS, CDR2 YYNGEE, per germline. The CDR3 DNA is TGTGCCAGCAGCCCTACCCCGGGGGGGAACACTGAAGCTTTCTTT. Encoded protein: CASSPTPGGNTEAFF.

The chain recombines TRBV7-3 with TRBJ1-3; no clear D. Trimming pared 4 bases from V and 1 base from J, leaving 8 bases between. The germline V gene encodes CDR1 SGHTA and CDR2 FQGTGA. This CDR3 region has 14 residues. The CDR3 loop is CASSSPGSGNTIYF. DNA for the CDR3: TGTGCCAGCAGCTCTCCGGGGTCTGGAAACACCATATATTTT.

The chain couples TRBV5-4 to TRBJ1-1; possible D gene TRBD1, 6 bases. Trimming left V 5 bases short and J 3 bases short, with 14 bases between. CDR1 SGHNT and CDR2 YYREEE come from the germline V gene (reference sequence). CDR3 length equals 14 residues. CDR3 in DNA: TGTGCCAGCAGTTTCTTACAGGGTGACACTGAAGCTTTCTTT. Encoded protein: CASSFLQGDTEAFF.

The V and J genes are TRBV5-6 and TRBJ1-5; weak D call: TRBD1 (5 bases). The CDR3 contains 14 residues. Germline V gene sequence: CDR1 SGHDT, CDR2 YYEEEE. V was cut by 0 bases and J by 3 bases, with 7 bases left in between. The CDR3 is CASSLGQYNQPQHF. The CDR3 bases are TGTGCCAGCAGCTTGGGACAGTACAATCAGCCCCAGCATTTT.

V and J are TRBV6-4 and TRBJ2-1; 11 bases line up with TRBD2. V was pared by 2 bases and J by 8 bases, with 2 bases of the junction left unmatched. This CDR3 contains 14 residues. The germline V gene has CDR1 MRHNA and CDR2 SNTAGT. The CDR3 DNA reads TGTGCCAGCAGTGACGGACTAGCGGGCGATGAGCAGTTCTTC. Encoded protein: CASSDGLAGDEQFF.

This clone was seen once. The chain carries TRBV7-9 and TRBJ1-1; no definite D call. Germline-derived CDR1 and CDR2 are SEHNR and FQNEAQ (reference sequence). Trimming took off 5 bases at V and 3 bases at J, with 22 bases between the two ends. This CDR3 region has 17 residues. Written as DNA, the CDR3 is TGTGCCAGCAGCCGTTGGACTCCCACCCTAGGGCACACTGAAGCTTTCTTT. Protein product: CASSRWTPTLGHTEAFF.

The rearrangement joins TRBV5-1 to TRBJ2-5; D is uncertain. This CDR3 has 14 amino acids. Germline V gene sequence: CDR1 SGHRS, CDR2 YFSETQ. Trimming took off 0 bases at V and 5 bases at J, with 11 bases between the two ends. The CDR3 DNA is TGCGCCAGCAGCTTGGCCTCTACCGAGGAGACCCAGTACTTC. This gives the protein CASSLASTEETQYF.

The rearrangement uses TRBV7-2 and TRBJ1-6; D remains ambiguous. The CDR3 spans 13 residues. V was pared by 4 bases and J by 7 bases, with 8 bases between. CDR1 is SGHTA and CDR2 is FQGNSA in the germline V gene. CDR3 sequence: CASSSPRNSPLHF. In DNA form, the CDR3 reads TGTGCCAGCAGCTCACCGAGGAATTCACCCCTCCACTTT.

The genes are TRBV9 and TRBJ2-1; D is perhaps TRBD1 (6 bases). This CDR3 region has 18 residues. The V end lost 2 bases, the J end lost 4 bases, and 22 bases lay between the germline ends. CDR1 and CDR2 from the germline V gene are SGDLS and YYNGEE. The CDR3, as DNA: TGTGCCAGCAGCGTTTCTTATGCACAGGGCGTCGGGTACAATGAGCAGTTCTTC. Translating it yields CASSVSYAQGVGYNEQFF. Using reference TRBV9 and TRBJ2-1 for the parts outside the CDR3, the full variable domain is DSGVTQTPKHLITATGQRVTLRCSPRSGDLSVYWYQQSLDQGLQFLIQYYNGEERAKGNILERFSAQQFPDLHSELNLSSLELGDSALYFCASSVSYAQGVGYNEQFFGPGTRLTVL.

The J gene is TRBJ2-3, the V gene TRBV5-1; 10 bases fit TRBD1. Germline CDR1 reads SGHRS; CDR2 reads YFSETQ. Trimming cost V 4 bases and J 2 bases; bases outside gene matches: 7. The CDR3 runs to 16 residues. CDR3 loop: CASSPSGQGITDTQYF. In nucleotides, the CDR3 is TGCGCCAGCAGCCCCTCGGGACAGGGGATCACAGATACGCAGTATTTT.

The rearrangement joins TRBV4-2 to TRBJ2-2, with 7 bases that match TRBD2. CDR3 length: 18 amino acids. Per germline, CDR1 LGHNA and CDR2 YNFKEQ. Trimming at V came to 0 bases and at J to 0 bases, leaving 7 bases not matched to a gene. CDR3: CASSQEPSGIANTGELFF. CDR3 in DNA: TGTGCCAGCAGCCAAGAACCCAGCGGGATCGCGAACACCGGGGAGCTGTTTTTT.

The chain combines TRBV4-3 with TRBJ1-3, with a weak D call TRBD1 (5 bases). Per germline, CDR1 LGHNA and CDR2 YSLEER. CDR3 length: 19 residues. Trimming took off 1 base at V and 2 bases at J, with 21 bases between the two ends. The CDR3 loop reads CASSQVQSDEGAPGNTIYF. The CDR3 DNA is TGCGCCAGCAGCCAAGTGCAGTCGGATGAAGGGGCGCCTGGAAACACCATATATTTT.

V gene TRBV9 combines with J gene TRBJ1-1, with 7 positions matching TRBD1. Germline V CDR1 and CDR2: SGDLS, YYNGEE. The CDR3 is 14 residues long. V trimming: 3 bases; J trimming: 3 bases; junction bases outside the gene matches: 5. The CDR3 DNA is TGTGCCAGCAGCGCGGGCGACAGGGACACTGAAGCTTTCTTT. Encoded protein: CASSAGDRDTEAFF.

This rearrangement joins TRBV19 to TRBJ1-5, with 8 bases lining up with TRBD1. The germline V gene encodes CDR1 LNHDA and CDR2 SQIVND (reference sequence). The CDR3 spans 11 residues. J was trimmed by 15 bases and V by 5 bases; bases with no gene match: 6. The CDR3 coding sequence is TGTGCCAGTAGTGACAGGGGTCTGCCGCATTTT. Residues: CASSDRGLPHF. The whole variable domain, remainder taken from reference TRBV19 and TRBJ1-5, is DGGITQSPKYLFRKEGQNVTLSCEQNLNHDAMYWYRQDPGQGLRLIYYSQIVNDFQKGDIAEGYSVSREKKESFPLTVTSAQKNPTAFYLCASSDRGLPHFGDGTRLSIL.

This sequence joins TRBV7-2 and TRBJ2-2; TRBD2 aligns across 7 bases. Trimming cost V 5 bases and J 5 bases; bases outside gene matches: 14. CDR3 length: 17 residues. Germline V gene sequence: CDR1 SGHTA, CDR2 FQGNSA. The CDR3 DNA reads as TGTGCCAGCAGCCCCTACCTGGGAGGGTTTGTTACCGGGGAGCTGTTTTTT. This translates into CASSPYLGGFVTGELFF.

The rearrangement links TRBV18 to TRBJ2-5; 8 bases agree with TRBD1. Germline values: CDR1 KGHSH, CDR2 LQKENI. The CDR3 is 15 residues long. Unmatched junction bases numbered 7, after V lost 3 bases and J lost 4 bases. For the CDR3, the DNA is TGTGCCAGCTCACCTAGGACAGGGTTTGGAGAGACCCAGTACTTC. It encodes CASSPRTGFGETQYF.

The chain combines TRBV6-5 with TRBJ2-7, with TRBD2 matching 12 bases. The junction had 11 bases not matched to a gene; V was cut back by 2 bases and J by 9 bases. In germline, CDR1 is MNHEY, CDR2 SVGAGI. CDR3 size: 16 residues. CDR3 sequence reads: CASSYLLAGGPYRQYV. The CDR3 nucleotides read TGTGCCAGCAGTTACCTGCTAGCGGGAGGGCCTTATCGGCAGTACGTC.

J is TRBJ2-7 and V is TRBV5-1; 9 nucleotides line up with TRBD2. V lost 5 bases to trimming and J lost 5 bases; unmatched junction nucleotides: 14. Germline CDR1 reads SGHRS; CDR2 reads YFSETQ. This CDR3 spans 16 amino acids. In DNA form, the CDR3 reads TGCGCCAGCAGTCTGACAATGGGGCGGGGGGGAAACGAGCAGTACTTC. Its translation is CASSLTMGRGGNEQYF.

J is TRBJ1-1 and V is TRBV4-1, with D perhaps TRBD1 (5 bases). Trimming stripped 8 bases from V and 2 bases from J, with 21 bases between. This CDR3 region has 16 residues. The germline V gene has CDR1 MGHRA and CDR2 YSYEKL. The CDR3 sequence is CASLLYVSDINTEAFF. Written as DNA, the CDR3 is TGCGCCAGCCTCCTATATGTCTCGGACATAAACACTGAAGCTTTCTTT.

The gene calls are TRBV7-2 and TRBJ2-1, with D tentatively TRBD2 (7 bases). The CDR3 is made up of 14 amino acids. The germline CDR1 and CDR2 sequences are SGHTA and FQGNSA. V lost 0 bases and J lost 7, with 10 bases in between. The CDR3 DNA follows: TGTGCCAGCAGCTTAGCGGGAGGGGGGAATGAGCAGTTCTTC. This codes for CASSLAGGGNEQFF.

The rearrangement links TRBV15 to TRBJ1-1; 8 bases line up with TRBD1. Germline CDR1 reads LNHNV; CDR2 reads YYDKDF (reference sequence). Germline trimming cut 3 bases from V and 3 bases from J; bases unmatched to any gene: 6. The CDR3 covers 15 residues. Here the CDR3 reads CATSSPQGADTEAFF. In DNA form, the CDR3 reads TGTGCCACCAGCAGCCCTCAGGGGGCGGACACTGAAGCTTTCTTT.